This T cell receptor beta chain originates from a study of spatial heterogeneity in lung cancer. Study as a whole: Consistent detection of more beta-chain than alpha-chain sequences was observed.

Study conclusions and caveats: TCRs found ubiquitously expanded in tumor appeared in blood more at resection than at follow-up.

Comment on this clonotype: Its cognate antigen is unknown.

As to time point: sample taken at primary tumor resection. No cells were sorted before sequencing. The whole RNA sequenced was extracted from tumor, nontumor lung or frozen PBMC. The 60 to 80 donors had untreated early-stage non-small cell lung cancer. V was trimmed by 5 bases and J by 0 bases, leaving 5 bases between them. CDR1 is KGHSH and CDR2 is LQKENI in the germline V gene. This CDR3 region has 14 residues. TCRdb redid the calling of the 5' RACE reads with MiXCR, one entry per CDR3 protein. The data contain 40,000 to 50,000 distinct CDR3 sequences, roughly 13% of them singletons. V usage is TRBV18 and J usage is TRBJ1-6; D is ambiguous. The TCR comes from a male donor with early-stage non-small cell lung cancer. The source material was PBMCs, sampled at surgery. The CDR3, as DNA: TGTGCCAGCTCATCGAGCTCCTATAATTCACCCCTCCACTTT. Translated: CASSSSSYNSPLHF.